Sequencing of this TCR beta chain was carried out in a study of T-cell memory formation after mild COVID-19. This CDR3 region has 13 residues. V lost 3 bases, J lost 5 bases, and 10 bases lay in between. This clonotype was detected only a few times. One entry per CDR3 protein results from TCRdb running MiXCR on the 5' RACE reads. The table lists 210,000 or so distinct CDR3 sequences, around 20% of them singletons. The specimen was PBMCs or a T cell subset sorted from them (not recorded which). The chain combines TRBV12-3 or TRBV12-4 with TRBJ2-5, with a weak D call TRBD1 (5 bases). This TCR was recovered from an adult woman who had mild COVID-19 (a few samples of this study predate the infection). Cell type and time point are not known. The CDR3 is CASSFDWGETQYF. The CDR3 nucleotides are TGTGCCAGCAGTTTTGATTGGGGCGAGACCCAGTACTTC.